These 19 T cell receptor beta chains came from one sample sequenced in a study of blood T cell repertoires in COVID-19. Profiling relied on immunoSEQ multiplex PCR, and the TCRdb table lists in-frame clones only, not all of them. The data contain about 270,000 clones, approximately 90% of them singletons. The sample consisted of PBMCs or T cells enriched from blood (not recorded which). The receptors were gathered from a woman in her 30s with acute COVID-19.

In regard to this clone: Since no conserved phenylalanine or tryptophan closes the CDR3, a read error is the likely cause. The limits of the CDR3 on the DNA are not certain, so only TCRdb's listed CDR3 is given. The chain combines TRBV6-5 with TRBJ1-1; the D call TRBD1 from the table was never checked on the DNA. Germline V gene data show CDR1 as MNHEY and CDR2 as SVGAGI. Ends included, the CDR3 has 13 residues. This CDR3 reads CASSYSVRGPSEL.

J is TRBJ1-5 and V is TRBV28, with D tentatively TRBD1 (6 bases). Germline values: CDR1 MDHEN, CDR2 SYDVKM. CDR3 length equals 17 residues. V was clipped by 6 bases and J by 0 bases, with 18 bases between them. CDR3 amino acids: CASSSLMTGLSNQPQHF. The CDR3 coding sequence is TGTGCCAGCAGCTCCTTGATGACAGGCCTTAGCAATCAGCCCCAGCATTTT.

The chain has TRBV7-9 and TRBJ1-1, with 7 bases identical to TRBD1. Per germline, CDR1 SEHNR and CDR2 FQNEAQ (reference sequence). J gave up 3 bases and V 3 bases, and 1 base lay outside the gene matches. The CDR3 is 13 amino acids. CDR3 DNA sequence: TGTGCCAGCAGCTTTGACAGGGACACTGAAGCTTTCTTT. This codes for CASSFDRDTEAFF.

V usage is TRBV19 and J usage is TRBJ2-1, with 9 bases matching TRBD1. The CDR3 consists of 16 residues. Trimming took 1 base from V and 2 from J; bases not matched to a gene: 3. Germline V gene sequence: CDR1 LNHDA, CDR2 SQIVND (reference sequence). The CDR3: CASSIVGTGTYNEQFF. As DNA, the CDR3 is TGTGCCAGTAGTATAGTGGGGACAGGGACCTACAATGAGCAGTTCTTC.

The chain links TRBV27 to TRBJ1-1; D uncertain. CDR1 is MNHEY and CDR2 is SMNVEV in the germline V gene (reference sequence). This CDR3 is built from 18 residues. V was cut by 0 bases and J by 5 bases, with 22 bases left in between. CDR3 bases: TGTGCCAGCAGTTTATCGCGAATTACCGGGTCCCAACGGACTGAAGCTTTCTTT. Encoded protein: CASSLSRITGSQRTEAFF.

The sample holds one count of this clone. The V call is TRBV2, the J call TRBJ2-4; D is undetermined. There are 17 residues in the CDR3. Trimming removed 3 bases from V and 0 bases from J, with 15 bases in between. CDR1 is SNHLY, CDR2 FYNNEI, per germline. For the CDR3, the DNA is TGTGCCAGCAGTGACGAGGCCCTCGTACTAGCCAAAAACATTCAGTACTTC. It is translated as CASSDEALVLAKNIQYF.

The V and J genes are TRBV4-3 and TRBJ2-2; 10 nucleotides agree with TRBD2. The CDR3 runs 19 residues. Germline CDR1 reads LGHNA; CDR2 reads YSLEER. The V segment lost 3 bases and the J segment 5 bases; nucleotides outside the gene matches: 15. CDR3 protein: CASSQKTGWGLASTGELFF. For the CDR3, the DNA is TGCGCCAGCAGCCAGAAGACAGGTTGGGGACTAGCGAGTACCGGGGAGCTGTTTTTT.

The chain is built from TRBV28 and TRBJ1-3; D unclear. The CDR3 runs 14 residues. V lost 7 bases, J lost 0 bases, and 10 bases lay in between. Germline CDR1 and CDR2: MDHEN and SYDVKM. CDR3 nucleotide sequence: TGTGCCAGCACCTGGAGCCCCTCTGGAAACACCATATATTTT. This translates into CASTWSPSGNTIYF.

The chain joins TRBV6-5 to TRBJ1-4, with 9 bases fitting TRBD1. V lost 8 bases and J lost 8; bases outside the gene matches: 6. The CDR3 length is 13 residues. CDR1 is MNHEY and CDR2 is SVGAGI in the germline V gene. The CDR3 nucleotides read TGTGCCAGCGGGACAGGGTTCGGCGAAAAACTGTTTTTT. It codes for CASGTGFGEKLFF.

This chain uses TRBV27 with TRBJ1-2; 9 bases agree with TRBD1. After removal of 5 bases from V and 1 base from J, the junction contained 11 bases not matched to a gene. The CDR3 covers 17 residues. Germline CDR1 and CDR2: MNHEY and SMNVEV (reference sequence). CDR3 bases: TGTGCCAGCAGTCCCCGACAGGGGGGATTGATTAACTATGGCTACACCTTC. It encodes CASSPRQGGLINYGYTF.

Here the CDR3 DNA reads TGTGCCAGCAGTCCCACCTTGGAGTCTGGAAACACCATATATTTT. It yields the protein CASSPTLESGNTIYF. The V gene is TRBV27, the J gene TRBJ1-3; D is undetermined. The CDR3 runs 15 residues. The V and J ends lost 5 bases and 1 base respectively, with 12 bases between them. Germline V CDR1 and CDR2: MNHEY, SMNVEV (reference sequence).

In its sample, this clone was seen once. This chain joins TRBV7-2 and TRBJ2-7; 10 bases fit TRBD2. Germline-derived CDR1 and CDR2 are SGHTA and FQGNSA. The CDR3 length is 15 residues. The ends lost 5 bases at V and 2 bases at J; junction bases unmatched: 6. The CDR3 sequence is CASSLGLAFTYEQYF. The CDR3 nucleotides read TGTGCCAGCAGCCTGGGACTAGCGTTTACCTACGAGCAGTACTTC.

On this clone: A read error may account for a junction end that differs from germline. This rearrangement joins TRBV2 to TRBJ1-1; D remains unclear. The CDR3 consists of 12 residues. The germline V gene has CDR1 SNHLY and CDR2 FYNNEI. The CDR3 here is CASSVSFTEAFF. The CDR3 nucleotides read TGTGCCAGCAGTGTGTCATTTACTGAGGCTTTCTTT.

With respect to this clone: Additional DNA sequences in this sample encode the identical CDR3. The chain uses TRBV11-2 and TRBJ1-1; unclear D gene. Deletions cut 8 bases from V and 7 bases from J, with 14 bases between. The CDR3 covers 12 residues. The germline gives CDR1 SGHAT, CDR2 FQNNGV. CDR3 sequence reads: CASSLSGGEAFF. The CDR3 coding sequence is TGTGCCAGCTCCCTTTCAGGTGGTGAAGCTTTCTTT. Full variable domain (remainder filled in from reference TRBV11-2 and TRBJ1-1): EAGVAQSPRYKIIEKRQSVAFWCNPISGHATLYWYQQILGQGPKLLIQFQNNGVVDDSQLPKDRFSAERLKGVDSTLKIQPAKLEDSAVYLCASSLSGGEAFFGQGTRLTVV.

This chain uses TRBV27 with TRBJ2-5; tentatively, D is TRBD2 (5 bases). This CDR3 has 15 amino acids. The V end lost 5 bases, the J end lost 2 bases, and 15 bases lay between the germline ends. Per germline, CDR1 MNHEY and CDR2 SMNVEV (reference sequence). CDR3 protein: CASSLLTGSQETQYF. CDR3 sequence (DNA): TGTGCCAGCAGTCTCCTTACGGGATCGCAAGAGACCCAGTACTTC.

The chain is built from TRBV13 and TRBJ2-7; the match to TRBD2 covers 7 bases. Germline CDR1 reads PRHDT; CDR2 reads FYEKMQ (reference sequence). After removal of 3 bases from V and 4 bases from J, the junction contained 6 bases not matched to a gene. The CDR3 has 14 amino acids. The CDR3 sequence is CASSLSGAGYEQYF. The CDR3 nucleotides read TGTGCCAGCAGCTTGAGCGGAGCGGGGTACGAGCAGTACTTC.

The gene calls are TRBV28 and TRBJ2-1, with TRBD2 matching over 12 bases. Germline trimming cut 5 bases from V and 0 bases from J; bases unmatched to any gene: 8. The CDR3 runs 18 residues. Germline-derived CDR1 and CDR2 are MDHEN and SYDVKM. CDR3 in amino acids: CASSPSLAGGSSYNEQFF. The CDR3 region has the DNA TGTGCCAGCAGTCCATCTCTAGCGGGAGGGAGCTCCTACAATGAGCAGTTCTTC.

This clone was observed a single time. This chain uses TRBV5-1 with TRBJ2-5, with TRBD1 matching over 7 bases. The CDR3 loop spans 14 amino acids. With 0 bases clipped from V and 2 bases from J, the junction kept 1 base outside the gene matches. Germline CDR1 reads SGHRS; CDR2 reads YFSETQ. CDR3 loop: CASSLGDRQETQYF. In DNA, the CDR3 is TGCGCCAGCAGCTTGGGGGACAGACAAGAGACCCAGTACTTC.

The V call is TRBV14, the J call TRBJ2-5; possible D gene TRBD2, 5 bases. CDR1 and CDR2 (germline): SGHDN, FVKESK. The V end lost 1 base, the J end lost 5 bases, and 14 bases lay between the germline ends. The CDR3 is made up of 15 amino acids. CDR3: CASSQVGEQWETQYF. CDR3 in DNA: TGTGCCAGCAGCCAAGTCGGGGAACAGTGGGAGACCCAGTACTTC.